The 21 T cell receptor beta chains below all came from one sample that was sequenced in a study of identical twins. TCRdb reprocessed the 5' RACE reads with MiXCR, giving one entry per CDR3 protein. The table records 1.5 million to 2 million distinct CDR3 sequences, under 35% of them present only once. The sequencing input was cord blood. These receptors all come from a newborn girl in good health.

This chain's CDR3 is CSAKRGGPYNEQYF. The CDR3 DNA reads as TGCAGTGCTAAGCGGGGGGGTCCCTACAATGAGCAGTACTTC. The chain is built from TRBV20-1 and TRBJ2-1; 10 bases agree with TRBD2. Gene TRBJ2-7 matches the end of the DNA better, so the J call may be wrong. The germline V gene has CDR1 DFQATT and CDR2 SNEGSKA (reference sequence). This CDR3 comprises 14 residues.

This clonotype has a handful of counts. The J gene is TRBJ2-1, the V gene TRBV6-2 or TRBV6-3; D not certain. The CDR3 extends over 15 amino acids. Trimming shortened V by 0 bases and J by 8 bases, and 14 bases separated the two germline ends. Germline CDR1 is MNHEY and CDR2 is SVGEGT. The chain's CDR3 is CASSYSAEPGYEQFF. The CDR3, as DNA: TGTGCCAGCAGTTACTCGGCTGAACCTGGTTATGAGCAGTTCTTC.

The rearrangement joins TRBV12-3 or TRBV12-4 to TRBJ2-3; D is ambiguous. V shed 3 bases and J shed 6 bases, with 13 bases lying between them. The CDR3 spans 14 residues. CDR3 bases: TGTGCCAGCAGTTTCCAAGTAGCAGCCGATACGCAGTATTTT. Translated, it gives CASSFQVAADTQYF.

This chain links TRBV6-1 with TRBJ2-5; D is unresolved. This CDR3 region has 14 residues. Trimming removed 0 bases from V and 5 bases from J, with 10 bases in between. The germline V gene encodes CDR1 MNHNS and CDR2 SASEGT. CDR3 in DNA: TGTGCCAGCAGTGAAGCCTCGGCTCGGGAGACCCAGTACTTC. It encodes CASSEASARETQYF.

This clonotype was counted only a few times. The CDR3 sequence is CASSEGQGDEQFF. In DNA, the CDR3 is TGTGCCAGCAGTGAAGGGCAGGGGGATGAGCAGTTCTTC. The rearrangement uses TRBV2 and TRBJ2-1; the match to TRBD1 covers 7 bases. Germline V lookup: CDR1 SNHLY, CDR2 FYNNEI. CDR3 length equals 13 residues. The junction had 2 bases not matched to a gene; V was cut back by 1 base and J by 8 bases.

This chain connects TRBV20-1 to TRBJ1-5, with D unresolved. Germline CDR1 DFQATT, CDR2 SNEGSKA (reference sequence). This CDR3 spans 12 amino acids. The V end was cut by 6 bases, the J end by 4 bases, with 10 bases between. DNA for the CDR3: TGCAGTGCACCGGTCCGAAATCAGCCCCAGCATTTT. Its translation: CSAPVRNQPQHF.

The gene calls are TRBV5-1 and TRBJ2-1; tentatively, D is TRBD1 or TRBD2 (6 bases each). Trimming cost V 0 bases and J 4 bases, with 17 bases left between them. Germline values: CDR1 SGHRS, CDR2 YFSETQ. This CDR3 has 17 residues. CDR3 sequence: CASSLAAGGGRYNEQFF. The CDR3 coding sequence is TGCGCCAGCAGCTTGGCCGCCGGAGGGGGAAGGTACAATGAGCAGTTCTTC. Drawing the rest from reference TRBV5-1 and TRBJ2-1, the complete variable domain is KAGVTQTPRYLIKTRGQQVTLSCSPISGHRSVSWYQQTPGQGLQFLFEYFSETQRNKGNFPGRFSGRQFSNSRSEMNVSTLELGDSALYLCASSLAAGGGRYNEQFFGPGTRLTVL.

This clonotype was seen many times. A read error may account for a junction end that differs from germline. The V gene is TRBV5-1, the J gene TRBJ2-3; tentatively, D is TRBD1 or TRBD2 (5 bases each). CDR1 SGHRS and CDR2 YFSETQ come from the germline V gene. The CDR3 extends over 12 amino acids. CDR3 protein: CASSRGADTQYF. DNA for the CDR3: TGTGCCAGCAGTCGAGGGGCGGATACGCAGTATTTT. Looking up the rest from reference TRBV5-1 and TRBJ2-3 gives the full variable domain: KAGVTQTPRYLIKTRGQQVTLSCSPISGHRSVSWYQQTPGQGLQFLFEYFSETQRNKGNFPGRFSGRQFSNSRSEMNVSTLELGDSALYLCASSRGADTQYFGPGTRLTVL.

Comments on this clonotype: Sequence at one end of the junction differs from germline and may be a read error. The V and J genes are TRBV4-2 and TRBJ1-1; unclear D gene. CDR3 size: 15 residues. Germline CDR1 reads LGHNA; CDR2 reads YNFKEQ. The CDR3 sequence is CASSQDPGMNTETFF. In nucleotides, the CDR3 is TGTGCCAGCAGCCAAGATCCGGGCATGAACACTGAAACTTTCTTT.

This clonotype was counted between two and nine times. V and J are TRBV6-5 and TRBJ2-2; D may be TRBD2 (6 bases). The CDR3 has 17 amino acids. V lost 3 bases, J lost 0 bases, and 14 bases lay in between. Germline assignment: CDR1 MNHEY and CDR2 SVGAGI. The CDR3 nucleotides are TGTGCCAGCAGTTATTCGAGACGGAGGGCGAACACCGGGGAGCTGTTTTTT. Protein product: CASSYSRRRANTGELFF.

The V gene is TRBV20-1, the J gene TRBJ2-3; 9 bases line up with TRBD2. Germline CDR1 is DFQATT and CDR2 is SNEGSKA (reference sequence). After removal of 5 bases from V and 0 bases from J, the junction contained 3 bases not matched to a gene. The CDR3 totals 14 residues. Here the CDR3 DNA reads TGCAGTGCTGAAAGCGGGGGGAGCACAGATACGCAGTATTTT. It encodes CSAESGGSTDTQYF.

The count of this clonotype is one. The chain links TRBV20-1 to TRBJ2-7; 12 bases map to TRBD1. Matching the DNA end better, TRBJ2-4 makes the J call doubtful. The CDR3 length is 15 residues. CDR1 is DFQATT, CDR2 SNEGSKA, per germline (reference sequence). The CDR3 loop reads CSARRAGTGGNIQYF. The CDR3 coding sequence is TGCAGTGCTAGGCGAGCCGGGACAGGGGGCAACATTCAGTACTTC.

This clonotype was detected only a few times. The J gene is TRBJ2-7, the V gene TRBV4-2, with a tentative D call TRBD2 (7 bases). Germline CDR1 and CDR2: LGHNA and YNFKEQ. CDR3 length: 14 amino acids. The V end was cut by 4 bases, the J end by 7 bases, with 17 bases between. CDR3 in DNA: TGTGCCAGCAGCCTGGGGCGGGGGCCGATGGAGCAGTACTTC. Amino acid sequence: CASSLGRGPMEQYF.

The chain carries TRBV18 and TRBJ2-1; D is ambiguous. The V gene's germline CDR1 is KGHSH and CDR2 LQKENI. The CDR3 has 15 amino acids. V dropped 4 bases and J dropped 0 bases, with 10 bases sitting between them. The CDR3 loop reads CASSQGYSSYNEQFF. CDR3 nucleotides: TGTGCCAGCTCACAGGGTTATAGCTCCTACAATGAGCAGTTCTTC.

The rearrangement links TRBV6-1 to TRBJ2-2; D unclear. This CDR3 comprises 14 residues. The V end lost 2 bases, the J end lost 1 base, and 5 bases lay between the germline ends. Germline V gives CDR1 MNHNS, CDR2 SASEGT. Here the CDR3 DNA reads TGTGCCAGCAGTGAACTGAGGAACACCGGGGAGCTGTTTTTT. Amino acids: CASSELRNTGELFF.

This clonotype was seen at least ten times. The rearrangement links TRBV19 to TRBJ2-7, with 7 bases aligning to TRBD1. The CDR3 totals 14 residues. From germline, CDR1 is LNHDA and CDR2 SQIVND (reference sequence). After removal of 5 bases from V and 3 bases from J, the junction contained 7 bases not matched to a gene. CDR3 in amino acids: CASSSGTALYEQYF. CDR3 bases: TGTGCCAGTAGTTCCGGGACAGCCCTCTACGAGCAGTACTTC.

About this clonotype: An end of the junction does not agree with germline; a read error may underlie this. This rearrangement joins TRBV15 to TRBJ2-3; D is perhaps TRBD2 (6 bases). CDR1 and CDR2 from the germline V gene are LNHNV and YYDKDF (reference sequence). This CDR3 is 15 amino acids long. CDR3 amino acids: CAISRAEGMRDTQYF. The CDR3 DNA sequence: TGTGCCATCAGCAGAGCGGAGGGAATGAGAGATACGCAGTATTTT.

There are many counts of this clonotype. The chain carries TRBV5-1 and TRBJ2-7, with D uncertain. The CDR3 spans 14 residues. V lost 2 bases to trimming and J lost 0 bases, with 9 bases between them. The germline V gene encodes CDR1 SGHRS and CDR2 YFSETQ. CDR3 sequence: CASSLFSSSYEQYF. The CDR3 DNA reads as TGCGCCAGCAGCTTATTTTCTTCCTCCTACGAGCAGTACTTC.

The chain carries TRBV10-3 and TRBJ1-6; TRBD1 is a possible D gene (6 bases). Germline CDR1 ENHRY, CDR2 SYGVKD. V lost 10 bases to trimming and J lost 5 bases, with 18 bases between them. The CDR3 runs 15 residues. CDR3 coding DNA: TGTGCCACCGACGAAACAGGGCTTAATAATTCACCCCTCCACTTT. Translation gives CATDETGLNNSPLHF.

This CDR3 reads CASSLPSGNKDTQYF. Written as DNA, the CDR3 is TGCGCCAGCAGCTTGCCCAGCGGCAACAAAGATACGCAGTATTTT. The rearrangement links TRBV5-1 to TRBJ2-3, with D tentatively TRBD2 (5 bases). This CDR3 comprises 15 residues. Germline V lookup: CDR1 SGHRS, CDR2 YFSETQ. The V and J ends lost 1 base and 5 bases respectively, with 14 bases between them.

This clonotype was recorded at least ten times. V and J are TRBV13 and TRBJ2-6; D call uncertain. This CDR3 has 15 residues. CDR1 PRHDT and CDR2 FYEKMQ come from the germline V gene (reference sequence). V lost 1 base and J lost 0, with 4 bases in between. CDR3 region: CASSLELSGANVLTF. DNA of the CDR3: TGTGCCAGCAGCTTAGAACTCTCTGGGGCCAACGTCCTGACTTTC. Combining the CDR3 with reference TRBV13 and TRBJ2-6 gives the whole variable domain AAGVIQSPRHLIKEKRETATLKCYPIPRHDTVYWYQQGPGQDPQFLISFYEKMQSDKGSIPDRFSAQQFSDYHSELNMSSLELGDSALYFCASSLELSGANVLTFGAGSRLTVL.